This TCR beta chain originates from a study of T cells after yellow fever vaccination. TCRdb reanalysed the 5' RACE reads using MiXCR and keeps one entry per CDR3 protein. The sample carries about 430,000 distinct CDR3 sequences, over 15% recorded once. V gave up 0 bases and J gave up 0 bases, with 12 bases separating them. The CDR3 extends over 18 amino acids. Germline CDR1 LGHDT, CDR2 YNNKEL (reference sequence). This TCR was sampled from a man aged 18 to 29 who received the YFV17D yellow fever vaccine. The chain couples TRBV3-1 to TRBJ1-6; weak D call: TRBD1 (6 bases). This specimen was PBMCs, taken before the yellow fever booster vaccination. CDR3 sequence reads: CASSQDFRGASYNSPLHF. The CDR3 DNA is TGTGCCAGCAGCCAAGATTTTCGGGGGGCCTCCTATAATTCACCCCTCCACTTT.